This TCR beta chain stems from a study of T cells in Graves' hyperthyroidism and ophthalmopathy. Germline-derived CDR1 and CDR2 are SGHTA and FQGNSA. This CDR3 is 16 amino acids long. Trimming removed 1 base from V and 3 bases from J; junction bases left unmatched: 5. A remark on this clonotype: Its specificity is not known.

Criteria for exclusion of patients were uncontrolled infection, other autoimmune disease, pregnancy or lactation. The study, taken as a whole, reports: Researchers found most expanded thyroid clonotypes above 0.001 in blood as well. A median about 7 months before onset, the model predicted ophthalmopathy.

Using RNA transcripts as the source, TCR beta CDR3 regions were amplified. Carried out on the TCR CDR3, a first-round RT-PCR used the HTBI primer set. TCRdb ran MiXCR on the multiplex PCR reads and lists one entry per CDR3 protein. The sample carries 300,000 to 400,000 distinct CDR3 sequences, over 10% recorded once. The specimen was blood. This TCR came from a woman under 30 with Graves' hyperthyroidism. The chain joins TRBV7-2 to TRBJ2-3; 9 positions agree with TRBD2. CDR3 protein: CASSLGAGGWTDTQYF. CDR3 DNA sequence: TGTGCCAGCAGCTTAGGAGCGGGGGGATGGACAGATACGCAGTATTTT.